These T cell receptor beta chains were read from a single sample in a study of cytomegalovirus exposure and HLA in healthy donors. TCRdb's table, derived via immunoSEQ multiplex PCR, lists solely in-frame clones and lacks some. The sample shows about 160,000 clones, approximately 88% of them seen only once. Material: PBMCs. Receptor source: a boy between 2 and 10 years old in good health and CMV-seronegative. Both conserved end residues are part of each CDR3. The order of the fields is clone size, D gene, J gene, V gene, CDR3 protein, CDR3 DNA. D genes are given only for firm matches. Clone size appears in some rows only: once, few, many, or a class for an expanded clone.

abundance: -
d_gene: -
j_gene: TRBJ1-2
v_gene: TRBV9
CDR3aa: CASSGQDYGYTF
CDR3nt: TGTGCCAGCAGCGGACAGGACTATGGCTACACCTTC

abundance: -
d_gene: -
j_gene: TRBJ2-5
v_gene: TRBV4-2
CDR3aa: CASSQGVAMEFEQYF
CDR3nt: TGTGCCAGCAGCCAAGGGGTAGCGATGGAGTTTGAGCAGTACTTC

abundance: -
d_gene: -
j_gene: TRBJ2-5
v_gene: TRBV29-1
CDR3aa: CSVGRGLETQYF
CDR3nt: TGCAGCGTGGGACGGGGGTTAGAGACCCAGTACTTC

abundance: -
d_gene: -
j_gene: TRBJ2-7
v_gene: TRBV7-3
CDR3aa: CASSIAGASSYEQYF
CDR3nt: TGTGCCAGCAGCATCGCTGGGGCCAGCTCCTACGAGCAGTACTTC

abundance: -
d_gene: -
j_gene: TRBJ1-5
v_gene: TRBV10-3
CDR3aa: CAISEGWGDQPQHF
CDR3nt: TGTGCCATCAGTGAGGGTTGGGGGGATCAGCCCCAGCATTTT

abundance: -
d_gene: -
j_gene: TRBJ1-1
v_gene: TRBV19
CDR3aa: CASSVFGTLYTEAFF
CDR3nt: TGTGCCAGTAGTGTATTCGGGACATTATACACTGAAGCTTTCTTT

abundance: once
d_gene: -
j_gene: TRBJ2-7
v_gene: TRBV11-2
CDR3aa: CASSLGPFPNYEQYF
CDR3nt: TGTGCCAGCAGCCTGGGGCCTTTCCCCAACTACGAGCAGTACTTC

abundance: -
d_gene: -
j_gene: TRBJ2-1
v_gene: TRBV5-1
CDR3aa: CASSLGGLVNEQFF
CDR3nt: TGCGCCAGCAGCTTGGGCGGACTGGTCAATGAGCAGTTCTTC

abundance: -
d_gene: -
j_gene: TRBJ2-7
v_gene: TRBV5-8
CDR3aa: CASSSTGGAYEQYF
CDR3nt: TGTGCCAGCAGCTCAACAGGTGGTGCCTACGAGCAGTACTTC

abundance: -
d_gene: -
j_gene: TRBJ2-1
v_gene: TRBV10-3
CDR3aa: CAISELSGASPEGEQFF
CDR3nt: TGTGCCATCAGTGAGTTATCCGGTGCTAGCCCGGAAGGTGAGCAGTTCTTC

abundance: -
d_gene: TRBD1
j_gene: TRBJ2-1
v_gene: TRBV10-1
CDR3aa: CASSESSDRAYNEQFF
CDR3nt: TGCGCCAGCAGTGAATCTTCAGACAGGGCGTACAATGAGCAGTTCTTC